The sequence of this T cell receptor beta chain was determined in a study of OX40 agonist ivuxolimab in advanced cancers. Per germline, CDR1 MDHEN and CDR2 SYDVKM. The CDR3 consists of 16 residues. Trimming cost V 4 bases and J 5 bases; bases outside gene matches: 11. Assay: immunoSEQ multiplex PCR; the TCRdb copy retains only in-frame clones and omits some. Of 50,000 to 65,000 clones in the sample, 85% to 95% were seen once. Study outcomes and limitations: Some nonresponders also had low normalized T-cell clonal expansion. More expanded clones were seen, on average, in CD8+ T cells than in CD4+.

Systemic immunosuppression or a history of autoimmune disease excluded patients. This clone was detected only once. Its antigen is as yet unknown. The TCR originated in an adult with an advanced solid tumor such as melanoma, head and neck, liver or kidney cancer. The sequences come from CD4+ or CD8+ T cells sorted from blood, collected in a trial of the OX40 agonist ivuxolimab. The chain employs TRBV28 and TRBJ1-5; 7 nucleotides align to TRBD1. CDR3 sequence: CASSSGGQVRYQPQHF. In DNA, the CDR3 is TGTGCCAGCAGTTCCGGCGGACAGGTGAGGTATCAGCCCCAGCATTTT.